This T cell receptor beta chain was identified during a study of blood T cell repertoires in COVID-19. Turning to the study itself: Donors in the United States, Italy and Spain gave samples during acute or convalescent COVID-19.

In the study's own analysis: Scientists estimated how many nucleated cells there were by amplifying reference gene primers. Measured with immunoSEQ multiplex PCR; TCRdb has only the in-frame clones, and not every one. V and J calls and clone size follow that table, whereas D and trimming were derived from the DNA. The sample carries some 170,000 clones, about 81% recorded once. Deletions cut 3 bases from V and 1 base from J, with 9 bases between. CDR1 SGHAT and CDR2 FQNNGV come from the germline V gene. The length of the CDR3 is 14 residues. V gene TRBV11-2 combines with J gene TRBJ1-1, with no clear D. The sample was peripheral blood. The sequence was collected from a man aged 60-69 years with active or convalescent COVID-19. This CDR3 reads CASSFDSKNTEAFF. The CDR3, as DNA: TGTGCCAGCAGCTTCGATAGTAAGAACACTGAAGCTTTCTTT.